This entry describes one TCR beta chain. The antigen remains unidentified. The CDR3 runs 16 residues. Germline CDR1 SGHTA, CDR2 FQGNSA. Trimming left V 5 bases short and J 9 bases short, with 25 bases between. This sample stems from a study of T-cell memory formation after mild COVID-19. 5'RACE, which relied on constant-segment primers, yielded TCR alpha and TCR beta cDNA libraries carrying sample barcodes and UMIs. Each CDR3 protein is one row after TCRdb ran MiXCR on the 5' RACE reads. The sample holds roughly 560,000 distinct CDR3 sequences, 20% seen once. Study outcomes and limitations: Whereas later expanders leaned CD4+, clones contracting day 15 to 85 showed a balanced CD4/CD8 makeup. Still unconfirmed is whether the second-wave clones peaking on day 37 recognized SARS-CoV-2.

The genes are TRBV7-2 and TRBJ2-5; D might be TRBD2 (5 bases). The clonotype comes from an adult woman who had mild COVID-19 (a few samples of this study predate the infection). Cell type and time point are not known. The sample was PBMCs or a T cell subset sorted from them (not recorded which). The CDR3 DNA reads as TGTGCCAGCAGCGCACAAGGGTGGACCCCGGGAATGGCCCAGTACTTC. Translating gives CASSAQGWTPGMAQYF. Together with reference TRBV7-2 and TRBJ2-5, the CDR3 gives the full variable domain: GAGVSQSPSNKVTEKGKDVELRCDPISGHTALYWYRQSLGQGLEFLIYFQGNSAPDKSGLPSDRFSAERTGGSVSTLTIQRTQQEDSAVYLCASSAQGWTPGMAQYFGPGTRLLVL.